This T cell receptor beta chain was recovered during a study of identical twins. The study's findings and limits: Out-of-frame alpha sequences shared between twins exhibited an excess of low generation probability.

Trimming shortened V by 6 bases and J by 3 bases, and 21 bases separated the two germline ends. The CDR3 extends over 16 amino acids. Germline V lookup: CDR1 MNHEY, CDR2 SMNVEV (reference sequence). Unique molecular identifiers were present on the cDNA, and a universal primer site came from template switching. MiXCR, applied by TCRdb to the 5' RACE reads, yields one record per CDR3 protein. The sample lists around 200,000 distinct CDR3 sequences, over 8% occurring once. This clonotype was detected a few times. Its antigen remains unknown. The sequencing sample was made of memory (CD45RO+) T cells sorted from blood. This sequence originates from a woman under 30 in good health. V gene TRBV27 combines with J gene TRBJ2-7; tentatively, D is TRBD2 (6 bases). Here the CDR3 reads CASSSRDPSVNYEQYF. CDR3 coding DNA: TGTGCCAGCAGCTCTAGGGACCCTAGCGTTAACTACGAGCAGTACTTC.